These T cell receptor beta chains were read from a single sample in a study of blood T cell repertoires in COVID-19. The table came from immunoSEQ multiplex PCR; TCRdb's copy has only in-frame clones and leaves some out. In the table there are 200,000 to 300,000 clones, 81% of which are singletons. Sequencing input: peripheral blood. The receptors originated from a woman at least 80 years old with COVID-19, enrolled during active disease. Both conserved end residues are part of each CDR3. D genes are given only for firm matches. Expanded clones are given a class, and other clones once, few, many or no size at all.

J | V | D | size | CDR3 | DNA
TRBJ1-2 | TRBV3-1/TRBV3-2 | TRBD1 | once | CASSLGQVYNYGYTF | TGTGCCAGCAGCCTGGGACAGGTATATAACTATGGCTACACCTTC
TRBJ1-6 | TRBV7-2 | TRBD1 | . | CASSPGQPTRNSPLHF | TGTGCCAGCAGCCCGGGACAGCCGACGAGAAATTCACCCCTCCACTTT
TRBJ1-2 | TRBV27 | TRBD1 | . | CASSLDRGGYGYTF | TGTGCCAGCAGTTTAGACAGGGGGGGCTATGGCTACACCTTC
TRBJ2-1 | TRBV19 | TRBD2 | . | CASSISRLASYNEQFF | TGTGCCAGTAGTATTTCCCGACTAGCATCCTACAATGAGCAGTTCTTC
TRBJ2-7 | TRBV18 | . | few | CASSPERATSHEQYF | TGTGCCAGCTCACCGGAGAGGGCCACCTCCCACGAGCAGTACTTC
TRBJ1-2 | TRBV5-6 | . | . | CASSLNSGVRRYGYTF | TGTGCCAGCAGCTTAAACTCAGGGGTCAGGCGTTATGGCTACACCTTC
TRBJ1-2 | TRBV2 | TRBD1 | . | CASSPSTGYGYTF | TGTGCCAGCAGTCCTTCGACAGGGTATGGCTACACCTTC
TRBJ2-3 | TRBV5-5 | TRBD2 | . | CASSLIAGGTDTQYF | TGTGCCAGCAGCTTGATAGCGGGAGGGACGGATACGCAGTATTTT
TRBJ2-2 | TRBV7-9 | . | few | CASSLGRGGPGELFF | TGTGCCAGCAGCTTGGGCAGGGGCGGACCCGGGGAGCTGTTTTTT
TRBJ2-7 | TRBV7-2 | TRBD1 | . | CASSPEPGQGVQYF | TGTGCCAGCAGCCCCGAACCGGGACAGGGTGTGCAGTACTTC
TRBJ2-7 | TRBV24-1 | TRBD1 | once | CAPRGLPSSYEQYF | TGTGCCCCCAGGGGGCTCCCTAGCTCCTACGAGCAGTACTTC
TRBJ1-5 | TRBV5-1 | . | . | CASSLEGAPGQPQHF | TGCGCCAGCAGCTTGGAAGGGGCCCCCGGTCAGCCCCAGCATTTT
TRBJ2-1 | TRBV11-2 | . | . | CASSLQTRGQFF | TGTGCCAGCAGCTTACAGACGCGGGGGCAGTTCTTC
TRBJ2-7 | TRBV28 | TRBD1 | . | CASSPPGQGLYEQYF | TGTGCCAGCAGCCCTCCGGGACAGGGCCTTTACGAGCAGTACTTC
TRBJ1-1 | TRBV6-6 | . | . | CASSLQSSTEAFF | TGTGCCAGCAGTCTACAGAGTTCCACTGAAGCTTTCTTT
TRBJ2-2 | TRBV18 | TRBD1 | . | CASSPFSPGQGASSGELFF | TGTGCCAGCTCACCATTTTCTCCGGGACAGGGGGCATCTTCCGGGGAGCTGTTTTTT
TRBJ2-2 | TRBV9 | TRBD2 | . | CASSPRPRGSTGELFF | TGTGCCAGCAGCCCCCGCCCGCGGGGGTCCACCGGGGAGCTGTTTTTT
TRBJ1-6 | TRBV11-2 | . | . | CASSWGREGSPLHF | TGTGCCAGCAGCTGGGGCAGGGAAGGTTCACCCCTCCACTTT
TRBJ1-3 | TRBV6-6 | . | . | CASSPGGGNTIYF | TGTGCCAGCAGCCCGGGAGGGGGAAACACCATATATTTT
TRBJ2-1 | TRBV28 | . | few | CASKPGLNYNEQFF | TGTGCCAGCAAACCGGGACTTAACTACAATGAGCAGTTCTTC
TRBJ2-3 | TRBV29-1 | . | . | CSVVDGGDTQYF | TGCAGCGTTGTAGATGGAGGGGATACGCAGTATTTT
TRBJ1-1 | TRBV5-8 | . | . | CASSFQGGSNTEAFF | TGTGCCAGCAGCTTCCAGGGTGGATCGAACACTGAAGCTTTCTTT
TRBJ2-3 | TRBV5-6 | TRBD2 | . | CASSTLGTTAGTQYF | TGTGCCAGCAGCACCCTCGGGACTACGGCGGGTACGCAGTATTTT
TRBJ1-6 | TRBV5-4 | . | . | CASSSQGNNSPLHF | TGTGCCAGCAGCTCTCAGGGGAATAATTCACCCCTCCACTTT
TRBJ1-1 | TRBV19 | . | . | CASSIYGANTEAFF | TGTGCCAGTAGTATTTATGGAGCGAACACTGAAGCTTTCTTT
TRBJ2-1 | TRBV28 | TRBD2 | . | CASSLFSSGNEQFF | TGTGCCAGCAGTTTATTCTCTAGCGGGAATGAGCAGTTCTTC
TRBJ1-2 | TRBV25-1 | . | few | CASSEYQDNIDGYTF | TGTGCCAGCAGTGAGTATCAGGACAATATAGATGGCTACACCTTC
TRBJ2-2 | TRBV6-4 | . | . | CASSVESSAGELFF | TGTGCCAGCAGTGTCGAGAGTAGCGCCGGGGAGCTGTTTTTT
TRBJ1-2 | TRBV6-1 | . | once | CASSEALRETTYGYTF | TGTGCCAGCAGTGAAGCACTAAGGGAGACAACGTATGGCTACACCTTC